The rows below give T cell receptor beta chains drawn from one sample of a study of T-cell memory formation after mild COVID-19. TCRdb reprocessed the 5' RACE reads via MiXCR and lists one record per CDR3 protein. This table has approximately 500,000 distinct CDR3 sequences, roughly 25% appearing once. Sample: PBMCs or a T cell subset sorted from them (not recorded which). These receptors all come from an adult woman who had mild COVID-19 (a few samples of this study predate the infection). Cell type and time point are not known. The CDR3 runs from the conserved cysteine through the conserved F or W. D genes are given only for firm matches. Clone size is given for some rows only: seen once, a few or many times, or a class if the clone is expanded.

V: TRBV7-9
J: TRBJ2-5
D: .
size: once
DNA: TGTGCCAGCAGCTTTCTACAGGGTTACCGCACAGAGACCCAGTACTTC
CDR3: CASSFLQGYRTETQYF

V: TRBV6-6
J: TRBJ1-1
D: .
size: .
DNA: TGTGCCAGCCCGGGGGGGAAGGACACTGAAGCTTTCTTT
CDR3: CASPGGKDTEAFF

V: TRBV20-1
J: TRBJ2-7
D: .
size: few
DNA: TGCAGTGCTCCTGGACAGACTTACGAGCAGTACTTC
CDR3: CSAPGQTYEQYF

V: TRBV10-3
J: TRBJ2-3
D: .
size: .
DNA: TGTGCCATCAGTGAGTCGAATTCGCCCGGGGGTACGCAGTATTTT
CDR3: CAISESNSPGGTQYF

V: TRBV4-1
J: TRBJ1-1
D: TRBD1
size: .
DNA: TGCGCCAGCAGCCGGGACAGGGTCGCTGAAGCTTTCTTT
CDR3: CASSRDRVAEAFF

V: TRBV24-1
J: TRBJ2-1
D: TRBD1
size: .
DNA: TGTGCCACCAGTGTTCCCGGGACAGGGGGCAGGGGGGAGCGATACAATGAGCAGTTCTTC
CDR3: CATSVPGTGGRGERYNEQFF

V: TRBV5-1
J: TRBJ1-5
D: .
size: few
DNA: TGCGCCAGCAGCCAACACGGGGGAGGGCAGCCCCAGCATTTT
CDR3: CASSQHGGGQPQHF

V: TRBV7-8
J: TRBJ2-7
D: .
size: .
DNA: TGTGCCAGCAGCTTCTCCGTGGGCTACGAGCAGTACTTC
CDR3: CASSFSVGYEQYF

V: TRBV12-3/TRBV12-4
J: TRBJ2-3
D: TRBD2
size: .
DNA: TGTGCCAGCATGGGACTAGCGGGGGGATCGGGTACGCAGTATTTT
CDR3: CASMGLAGGSGTQYF

V: TRBV7-2
J: TRBJ2-1
D: .
size: .
DNA: TGTGCCAGCAAAACCTACAGCATCTCCTACAATGAGCAGTTCTTC
CDR3: CASKTYSISYNEQFF

V: TRBV7-2
J: TRBJ1-4
D: TRBD1
size: .
DNA: TGTGCCAGCAGCTTTACAGGGGGCGCGGAGAAACTGTTTTTT
CDR3: CASSFTGGAEKLFF

V: TRBV20-1
J: TRBJ2-3
D: TRBD2
size: .
DNA: TGCAGTGCTAGGGTGCTAGCGGCTAGCACAGATACGCAGTATTTT
CDR3: CSARVLAASTDTQYF

V: TRBV3-1
J: TRBJ2-3
D: .
size: .
DNA: TGTGCAAGCAGCCAAGCCAGCGATACGCAGTATTTT
CDR3: CASSQASDTQYF

V: TRBV7-9
J: TRBJ1-1
D: .
size: few
DNA: TGTGCCAGCAGCACTCAGACAGGGAACACTGAAGCTTTCTTT
CDR3: CASSTQTGNTEAFF

V: TRBV12-3/TRBV12-4
J: TRBJ2-2
D: .
size: .
DNA: TGTGCCAGCAGTTTCGAACGGAGTTACACCGGGGAGCTGTTTTTT
CDR3: CASSFERSYTGELFF

V: TRBV6-1
J: TRBJ2-3
D: .
size: .
DNA: TGTGCCAGCAGTCCCCGGCCGGGTGCAGATACGCAGTATTTT
CDR3: CASSPRPGADTQYF

V: TRBV15
J: TRBJ1-4
D: TRBD1
size: .
DNA: TGTGCCACCAGCGAATTGGGACAGGGGGGAGAAAAACTGTTTTTT
CDR3: CATSELGQGGEKLFF

V: TRBV20-1
J: TRBJ1-2
D: .
size: .
DNA: TGCAGTGCTAGAGGCGGGGGACACTATGGCTACACCTTC
CDR3: CSARGGGHYGYTF

V: TRBV24-1
J: TRBJ2-7
D: .
size: few
DNA: TGTGCCACCAGTGATGGGAAGGGTTTGGGCTACGAGCAGTACTTC
CDR3: CATSDGKGLGYEQYF

V: TRBV5-1
J: TRBJ1-1
D: .
size: .
DNA: TGCGCCAGCGGATGGGGTGTTGGCACTGAAGCTTTCTTT
CDR3: CASGWGVGTEAFF

V: TRBV28
J: TRBJ1-5
D: .
size: few
DNA: TGTGCCAGCAGTTTGACAGTTATTAGCAATCAGCCCCAGCATTTT
CDR3: CASSLTVISNQPQHF

V: TRBV5-1
J: TRBJ2-1
D: .
size: .
DNA: TGCGCCATCGCGCTCATGGGGGGGCTGTTCTTC
CDR3: CAIALMGGLFF

V: TRBV20-1
J: TRBJ1-5
D: TRBD1
size: .
DNA: TGCAGTGCCCCGGACAGGAGAGTTGGCAATCAGCCCCAGCATTTT
CDR3: CSAPDRRVGNQPQHF

V: TRBV12-3/TRBV12-4
J: TRBJ2-7
D: TRBD2
size: few
DNA: TGTGCCAGCAGTTTGATAGCGGGGGGGCACGAGCAGTACTTC
CDR3: CASSLIAGGHEQYF

V: TRBV5-1
J: TRBJ2-2
D: TRBD1
size: .
DNA: TGCGCCAGCAGCCCGCGCCCCCGGGACAGGGGGTCCGGGGAGCTGTTTTTT
CDR3: CASSPRPRDRGSGELFF

V: TRBV20-1
J: TRBJ2-7
D: TRBD2
size: once
DNA: TGCAGTGCTAGAGCCTGGCGGGAGAGCTCCTACGAGCAGTACTTC
CDR3: CSARAWRESSYEQYF

V: TRBV7-2
J: TRBJ2-7
D: .
size: few
DNA: TGTGCCAGCAGCGCCCTAGGACCTCCAAGCTCCTACGAGCAGTACTTC
CDR3: CASSALGPPSSYEQYF

V: TRBV19
J: TRBJ2-1
D: TRBD2
size: .
DNA: TGTGCCAGTAGTATCCCTGGGGGAGGGCCCCAGGAGCAGTTCTTC
CDR3: CASSIPGGGPQEQFF

V: TRBV11-2
J: TRBJ2-3
D: .
size: few
DNA: TGTGCCAGCAGCCCAGACCCTTTGAAAACGATCACAGATACGCAGTATTTT
CDR3: CASSPDPLKTITDTQYF

V: TRBV3-1
J: TRBJ2-2
D: .
size: few
DNA: TGTGCCAGCAGTCTACCGGGAGCTAAGGAGGAGCTGTTTTTT
CDR3: CASSLPGAKEELFF

V: TRBV12-3/TRBV12-4
J: TRBJ2-2
D: TRBD2
size: .
DNA: TGTGCCAGCAGTTCCTTAGCGGGGGGGCCCACCGGGGAGCTGTTTTTT
CDR3: CASSSLAGGPTGELFF

V: TRBV3-1
J: TRBJ2-5
D: .
size: .
DNA: TGTGCCAGCAGCCATGTCGGGGGCGAGACCCAGTACTTC
CDR3: CASSHVGGETQYF

V: TRBV5-6
J: TRBJ2-5
D: TRBD1
size: .
DNA: TGTGCCAGCAGCTTGAGCCCCGGACAGGGCGGAGAGACCCAGTACTTC
CDR3: CASSLSPGQGGETQYF

V: TRBV5-1
J: TRBJ2-1
D: .
size: few
DNA: TGCGCCAGCAGCTTGGAGGTAGATGAGCAGTTCTTC
CDR3: CASSLEVDEQFF

V: TRBV6-5
J: TRBJ2-2
D: .
size: few
DNA: TGTGCCAGCAGTTATGCGGGGTGGAGCACCGGGGAGCTGTTTTTT
CDR3: CASSYAGWSTGELFF

V: TRBV5-1
J: TRBJ2-5
D: .
size: many
DNA: TGCGCCAGCAGCTTGGTGGCAGGGCAACAAGAGACCCAGTACTTC
CDR3: CASSLVAGQQETQYF

V: TRBV6-2/TRBV6-3
J: TRBJ2-1
D: TRBD2
size: .
DNA: TGTGCCAGCAGTCCCCCGACTAGCGGGGGGGGTGATGAGCAGTTCTTC
CDR3: CASSPPTSGGGDEQFF

V: TRBV5-1
J: TRBJ1-1
D: TRBD1
size: .
DNA: TGCGCCAGCAGCTTGGATTTAGGGACAGGCGACCTAGCTTTCTTT
CDR3: CASSLDLGTGDLAFF

V: TRBV7-2
J: TRBJ1-5
D: .
size: few
DNA: TGTGCCAGCAGCTTACAGCCTGGTCAGCCCCAGCATTTT
CDR3: CASSLQPGQPQHF

V: TRBV28
J: TRBJ2-1
D: TRBD2
size: .
DNA: TGTGCCAGCAGTTTACGGGGACTAGCGGGAGGCAATGAGCAGTTCTTC
CDR3: CASSLRGLAGGNEQFF

V: TRBV6-1
J: TRBJ2-5
D: .
size: few
DNA: TGTGCCAGCGGCGTCAGGGCTAAAGAGACCCAGTACTTC
CDR3: CASGVRAKETQYF

V: TRBV12-3/TRBV12-4
J: TRBJ2-1
D: TRBD1
size: once
DNA: TGTGCCAGCAGTTTGATTACAGGGGCTTACAATGAGCAGTTCTTC
CDR3: CASSLITGAYNEQFF

V: TRBV24-1
J: TRBJ2-5
D: TRBD1
size: .
DNA: TGTGCCACCAGTGACTCCATCGACAGGGCCCTCGGGACCCAGTACTTC
CDR3: CATSDSIDRALGTQYF

V: TRBV12-3/TRBV12-4
J: TRBJ2-1
D: TRBD2
size: few
DNA: TGTGCCAGCCTCACCCCGGGACTAGCGGGGGGGCCGGACAATGAGCAGTTCTTC
CDR3: CASLTPGLAGGPDNEQFF

V: TRBV24-1
J: TRBJ2-5
D: .
size: .
DNA: TGTGCCACCAGTTCAGAGTTACAAGAGACCCAGTACTTC
CDR3: CATSSELQETQYF

V: TRBV29-1
J: TRBJ1-2
D: TRBD1
size: .
DNA: TGCAGCGTTGTTGGGACAGCGGATGGCTACACCTTC
CDR3: CSVVGTADGYTF

V: TRBV6-1
J: TRBJ1-1
D: .
size: .
DNA: TGTGCCAGCAGTGAGTCGAAGGGTTTGATGATGAACACTGAAGCTTTCTTT
CDR3: CASSESKGLMMNTEAFF

V: TRBV12-3/TRBV12-4
J: TRBJ1-1
D: .
size: .
DNA: TGTGCCAGCAGTTCCACCTTAGGGGATCCGGGACATCGGAGGTTGAACACTGAAGCTTTCTTT
CDR3: CASSSTLGDPGHRRLNTEAFF

V: TRBV9
J: TRBJ1-2
D: TRBD1
size: few
DNA: TGTGCCAGCAGCGCCGGGACAGGGGGGATCTATGGCTACACCTTC
CDR3: CASSAGTGGIYGYTF

V: TRBV7-2
J: TRBJ2-1
D: TRBD2
size: .
DNA: TGTGCCAGCAGCACCGAGCGGGGGGGCCACAATGAGCAGTTCTTC
CDR3: CASSTERGGHNEQFF

V: TRBV29-1
J: TRBJ2-7
D: .
size: .
DNA: TGCAGCGTTGGACCATCCGCCAGGGACAAGGGGAGCGGCTCCTACGAGCAGTACTTC
CDR3: CSVGPSARDKGSGSYEQYF

V: TRBV5-1
J: TRBJ2-3
D: TRBD2
size: few
DNA: TGCGCCAGCAGCTTGACTAGCGGCTCACAGATCGAGCAGTATTTT
CDR3: CASSLTSGSQIEQYF

V: TRBV4-2
J: TRBJ2-1
D: .
size: few
DNA: TGTGCCAGCAGCCAAGAACCAGGGCAGAGTCCTTGGAATGAGCAGTTCTTC
CDR3: CASSQEPGQSPWNEQFF

V: TRBV12-3/TRBV12-4
J: TRBJ2-2
D: TRBD2
size: .
DNA: TGTGCCAGCCAGGCGGGAGTGGGCGGGGAGCTGTTTTTT
CDR3: CASQAGVGGELFF

V: TRBV7-8
J: TRBJ1-6
D: .
size: few
DNA: TGTGCCAGCAGTACGACCGGGACAACCCTTAATTCACCCCTCCACTTT
CDR3: CASSTTGTTLNSPLHF

V: TRBV20-1
J: TRBJ2-3
D: .
size: many
DNA: TGCAGTGCTAGACTGAGCGGAGAAACAGATACGCAGTATTTT
CDR3: CSARLSGETDTQYF

V: TRBV7-9
J: TRBJ1-5
D: .
size: few
DNA: TGTGCCAGCAGCGAGGAGGGGACGTGGGGGCAGCCCCAGCATTTT
CDR3: CASSEEGTWGQPQHF